These 10 T cell receptor beta chains were all obtained from the same sample, sequenced in a study of brain metastases from non-small cell lung cancer. The protocol was immunoSEQ multiplex PCR, while the TCRdb copy is restricted to in-frame clones and leaves out a portion. The data hold about 750 clones, with roughly 83% observed a single time. The specimen sequenced was tissue from a brain metastasis. The receptors were sampled from a donor aged 40 or older with non-small cell lung cancer.

J is TRBJ2-7 and V is TRBV6-6; 7 nucleotides line up with TRBD1. After removal of 10 bases from V and 4 bases from J, the junction contained 7 bases not matched to a gene. The length of the CDR3 is 12 residues. Germline values: CDR1 MNHNY, CDR2 SVGAGI (reference sequence). CDR3 nucleotides: TGTGCCATCGGGACAGATTCTTACGAGCAGTACTTC. Protein sequence: CAIGTDSYEQYF.

The chain recombines TRBV30 with TRBJ2-7; D may be TRBD1 (5 bases). This CDR3 spans 11 amino acids. V was cut by 2 bases and J by 10 bases, with 12 bases left in between. Germline CDR1 GTSNPN, CDR2 SVGIG (reference sequence). The CDR3 bases are TGTGCCTGGAGTACAGGAAGGGTTCAGTACTTC. It codes for CAWSTGRVQYF.

The J gene is TRBJ2-7, the V gene TRBV6-1; 8 bases map to TRBD2. With 3 bases clipped from V and 3 bases from J, the junction kept 7 bases outside the gene matches. The CDR3 totals 15 residues. CDR1 is MNHNS, CDR2 SASEGT, per germline. The CDR3 here is CASSEFSGAFYEQYF. The CDR3 coding sequence is TGTGCCAGCAGTGAGTTTAGCGGGGCGTTCTACGAGCAGTACTTC.

The chain carries TRBV5-1 and TRBJ2-3; the D call may be TRBD1 or TRBD2 (5 bases each). Trimming removed 4 bases at V and 0 bases at J, with 15 bases between. Germline values: CDR1 SGHRS, CDR2 YFSETQ. This CDR3 region has 16 residues. The CDR3 protein is CASSPGPGRSTDTQYF. CDR3 DNA sequence: TGCGCCAGCAGCCCGGGGCCCGGACGAAGCACAGATACGCAGTATTTT.

CDR3 loop: CASSLSGRDGYTF. In nucleotides, the CDR3 is TGTGCCAGCAGTTTATCCGGGAGAGATGGCTACACCTTC. The chain joins TRBV27 to TRBJ1-2; D is unresolved. CDR1 is MNHEY, CDR2 SMNVEV, per germline (reference sequence). Trimming took off 0 bases at V and 6 bases at J, with 8 bases between the two ends. The CDR3 spans 13 residues.

This sequence joins TRBV7-6 and TRBJ1-1; D call uncertain. Germline CDR1 and CDR2: SGHVS and FNYEAQ. Trimming pared 5 bases from V and 0 bases from J, leaving 7 bases between. The CDR3 is made up of 13 amino acids. In DNA, the CDR3 is TGTGCCAGCAGCCTCGACCTGAACACTGAAGCTTTCTTT. Encoded protein: CASSLDLNTEAFF.

This clone was recorded once. The chain uses TRBV5-6 and TRBJ2-7; 9 positions agree with TRBD1. The V gene end was trimmed by 4 bases and the J gene end by 6 bases; junction bases not matched to a gene: 8. This CDR3 spans 14 amino acids. Germline CDR1 is SGHDT and CDR2 is YYEEEE. CDR3 nucleotides: TGTGCCAGCAGCACCGGGACAGGGATCTCCGAGCAGTACTTC. The encoded protein is CASSTGTGISEQYF.

The rearrangement uses TRBV28 and TRBJ1-2; tentatively, D is TRBD1 (6 bases). Germline V CDR1 and CDR2: MDHEN, SYDVKM. This CDR3 region has 18 residues. Between the trimmed V and J ends, which lost 3 bases and 8 bases, there was a span of 28 bases. CDR3 bases: TGTGCCAGCAGTTTTGGGTTAGACTACAGGCAGGGGTCGCGCGGCTACACCTTC. Translation gives CASSFGLDYRQGSRGYTF.

The chain recombines TRBV28 with TRBJ1-3; D unresolved. CDR3 size: 13 residues. Germline V CDR1 and CDR2: MDHEN, SYDVKM. V lost 2 bases and J lost 7, with 9 bases in between. The CDR3 DNA sequence: TGTGCCAGCAGTTTAGGAAGGGCTAACACCATATATTTT. It yields the protein CASSLGRANTIYF.

The V gene is TRBV7-3, the J gene TRBJ2-3; no firm D call. Germline assignment: CDR1 SGHTA and CDR2 FQGTGA. V lost 1 base and J lost 4, with 9 bases in between. The length of the CDR3 is 14 residues. In DNA form, the CDR3 reads TGTGCCAGCAGCTTAAATGTTAGTCCAGATACGCAGTATTTT. It encodes CASSLNVSPDTQYF.